This entry lists 28 T cell receptor beta chains sequenced from one sample in a study of OX40 agonist ivuxolimab in advanced cancers. TCRdb's table, derived via immunoSEQ multiplex PCR, lists solely in-frame clones and lacks some. The profile shows 95,000 to 110,000 clones, 80% to 95% of them singletons. Sequencing was performed on CD4+ or CD8+ T cells sorted from blood, taken in a trial of the OX40 agonist ivuxolimab. The receptor set was obtained from an adult with an advanced solid tumor such as melanoma, head and neck, liver or kidney cancer.

This sequence joins TRBV11-2 and TRBJ2-5; D is uncertain. V lost 2 bases to trimming and J lost 5 bases, with 9 bases between them. This CDR3 has 13 residues. The germline V gene encodes CDR1 SGHAT and CDR2 FQNNGV. The CDR3 DNA sequence: TGTGCCAGCAGCTTATCCGAACCGGAGACCCAGTACTTC. This codes for CASSLSEPETQYF.

The chain is built from TRBV28 and TRBJ2-3; D is perhaps TRBD1 (6 bases). The CDR3 is made up of 16 amino acids. Between the trimmed V and J ends, which lost 5 bases and 0 bases, there was a span of 15 bases. The germline V gene encodes CDR1 MDHEN and CDR2 SYDVKM. This CDR3 is CASSPSTGPSTDTQYF. The CDR3 DNA follows: TGTGCCAGCAGTCCGTCGACAGGACCTAGCACAGATACGCAGTATTTT.

The chain joins TRBV18 to TRBJ1-4; D ambiguous. Germline V gene lookup returns CDR1 KGHSH and CDR2 LQKENI. Trimming removed 2 bases from V and 4 bases from J, with 8 bases in between. The CDR3 consists of 14 residues. The CDR3 reads CASSPVPVNEKLFF. CDR3 nucleotides: TGTGCCAGCTCACCAGTTCCGGTTAATGAAAAACTGTTTTTT.

This chain connects TRBV19 to TRBJ1-2, with 11 nucleotides matching TRBD1. The CDR3 is 17 amino acids. Losses at the gene ends were 4 bases for V and 2 bases for J; bases not matched to a gene: 9. From germline, CDR1 is LNHDA and CDR2 SQIVND (reference sequence). The CDR3 sequence is CASSNRRGDRGNYGYTF. The CDR3 nucleotides are TGTGCCAGTAGTAATAGAAGAGGGGACAGGGGGAACTATGGCTACACCTTC.

The chain combines TRBV27 with TRBJ2-1, with D perhaps TRBD1 (8 bases). Germline V gene data show CDR1 as MNHEY and CDR2 as SMNVEV (reference sequence). V was cut by 5 bases and J by 7 bases, with 15 bases left in between. CDR3 length equals 14 residues. For the CDR3, the DNA is TGTGCCAGCAGTGACGACAGGGGAGGGAATGAGCAGTTCTTC. It specifies CASSDDRGGNEQFF.

The genes are TRBV25-1 and TRBJ2-7, with 7 positions matching TRBD2. Germline lookup yields CDR1 MGHDK and CDR2 SYGVNS. Losses at the gene ends were 7 bases for V and 4 bases for J; bases not matched to a gene: 10. The CDR3 has 14 amino acids. CDR3 bases: TGTGCCAGCAACGAGCGGGACGGAGGTTACGAGCAGTACTTC. This codes for CASNERDGGYEQYF.

The rearrangement links TRBV28 to TRBJ1-5, with unresolved D. The CDR3 is made up of 16 amino acids. The germline V and J ends were trimmed by 2 bases and 2 bases, with 13 bases remaining between them. Germline loops: CDR1 MDHEN, CDR2 SYDVKM. CDR3 amino acids: CASSLGSVPGNQPQHF. DNA of the CDR3: TGTGCCAGCAGTTTAGGGTCAGTCCCCGGCAATCAGCCCCAGCATTTT.

The chain has TRBV5-6 and TRBJ2-5; D is unresolved. V was trimmed by 2 bases and J by 4 bases, leaving 3 bases between them. This CDR3 region has 11 residues. CDR1 SGHDT and CDR2 YYEEEE come from the germline V gene. As DNA, the CDR3 is TGTGCCAGCAGCTTAAGAGAGACCCAGTACTTC. Its protein is CASSLRETQYF.

The chain joins TRBV19 to TRBJ1-5; D is unclear. The length of the CDR3 is 14 residues. Trimming took off 5 bases at V and 7 bases at J, with 15 bases between the two ends. The germline CDR1 and CDR2 sequences are LNHDA and SQIVND (reference sequence). Here the CDR3 DNA reads TGTGCCAGTAGTGCGCGGGCCAACCAACAGCCCCAGCATTTT. It codes for CASSARANQQPQHF. Filled out from reference TRBV19 and TRBJ1-5, the complete variable domain reads DGGITQSPKYLFRKEGQNVTLSCEQNLNHDAMYWYRQDPGQGLRLIYYSQIVNDFQKGDIAEGYSVSREKKESFPLTVTSAQKNPTAFYLCASSARANQQPQHFGDGTRLSIL.

This chain joins TRBV7-9 and TRBJ2-3; D perhaps matches TRBD2 (6 bases). The germline V gene encodes CDR1 SEHNR and CDR2 FQNEAQ (reference sequence). CDR3 size: 15 residues. V was shortened by 1 base and J by 0 bases, with 8 bases between the two germline ends. The CDR3 region is CASSLEAGSTDTQYF. In nucleotides, the CDR3 is TGTGCCAGCAGCTTAGAGGCGGGGAGCACAGATACGCAGTATTTT.

The genes are TRBV5-1 and TRBJ2-3, with 9 bases matching TRBD2. V lost 2 bases and J lost 5; bases outside the gene matches: 9. The CDR3 has 16 residues. Germline-derived CDR1 and CDR2 are SGHRS and YFSETQ. The CDR3 nucleotides are TGCGCCAGCAGCTTAAATGTTGTAGCGGGAGTAGATACGCAGTATTTT. Protein product: CASSLNVVAGVDTQYF.

On this clone itself: This specimen includes other DNA sequences encoding the same CDR3. The gene calls are TRBV6-6 and TRBJ1-1; the D gene is possibly TRBD1 (5 bases). The length of the CDR3 is 15 residues. Trimming took off 0 bases at V and 3 bases at J, with 11 bases between the two ends. Germline CDR1 MNHNY, CDR2 SVGAGI (reference sequence). Here the CDR3 reads CASSYSTGPYTEAFF. CDR3 nucleotide sequence: TGTGCCAGCAGTTACTCGACGGGACCGTACACTGAAGCTTTCTTT.

The chain is built from TRBV5-1 and TRBJ1-1; 7 bases match TRBD1. This CDR3 is built from 15 residues. The ends lost 2 bases at V and 5 bases at J; junction bases unmatched: 9. The germline V gene encodes CDR1 SGHRS and CDR2 YFSETQ. The CDR3 loop is CASSLGGLWGTEAFF. DNA for the CDR3: TGCGCCAGCAGCTTAGGGGGCCTATGGGGGACTGAAGCTTTCTTT.

The rearrangement joins TRBV28 to TRBJ1-5; D gene ambiguous. The CDR3 is 15 residues long. Germline V gene data show CDR1 as MDHEN and CDR2 as SYDVKM. The V gene lost 1 base and the J gene lost 0 bases, with 7 bases spanning the gap. The CDR3 spells CASSLYVYSNQPQHF. The CDR3 DNA follows: TGTGCCAGCAGTTTATATGTTTATAGCAATCAGCCCCAGCATTTT.

This clone was counted once. The V call is TRBV20-1, the J call TRBJ2-5; D call uncertain. Trimming left V 5 bases short and J 5 bases short, with 9 bases between. Germline values: CDR1 DFQATT, CDR2 SNEGSKA (reference sequence). The CDR3 is made up of 11 amino acids. The CDR3: CSAGTQETQYF. CDR3 coding DNA: TGCAGTGCTGGTACCCAGGAGACCCAGTACTTC.

The gene calls are TRBV7-3 and TRBJ2-3, with 12 bases lining up with TRBD1. J was trimmed by 2 bases and V by 6 bases; bases with no gene match: 6. The CDR3 length is 16 residues. Germline values: CDR1 SGHTA, CDR2 FQGTGA. CDR3 sequence: CASSSGTGGPTDTQYF. DNA of the CDR3: TGTGCCAGCAGTTCCGGGACAGGGGGCCCCACAGATACGCAGTATTTT.

V and J are TRBV28 and TRBJ2-7; TRBD1 might be the D (6 bases). Germline values: CDR1 MDHEN, CDR2 SYDVKM. V shed 8 bases and J shed 8 bases, with 19 bases lying between them. This CDR3 comprises 13 residues. This CDR3 reads CASLDGTPGKQYF. CDR3 DNA: TGTGCCAGCCTGGACGGGACACCCGGAAAGCAGTACTTC.

The chain has TRBV7-9 and TRBJ1-4, with D possibly being TRBD1 (6 bases). V was pared by 4 bases and J by 0 bases, with 15 bases between. The CDR3 extends over 17 amino acids. The germline V gene has CDR1 SEHNR and CDR2 FQNEAQ (reference sequence). CDR3 coding DNA: TGTGCCAGCAGCTCCTATGGAGGGGGGACAACTAATGAAAAACTGTTTTTT. As protein: CASSSYGGGTTNEKLFF.

The chain joins TRBV19 to TRBJ2-7; either TRBD1 or TRBD2 may supply D (6 bases each). Germline assignment: CDR1 LNHDA and CDR2 SQIVND (reference sequence). The CDR3 has 16 amino acids. Trimming took off 2 bases at V and 7 bases at J, with 21 bases between the two ends. CDR3 sequence reads: CASSIRSDWKGGEQYF. CDR3 DNA sequence: TGTGCCAGTAGTATAAGGTCCGACTGGAAAGGGGGGGAGCAGTACTTC.

This CDR3 is CATSRDPRSGGYTF. In nucleotides, the CDR3 is TGTGCCACCAGCAGAGATCCCCGTAGCGGGGGCTACACCTTC. V and J are TRBV15 and TRBJ1-2; D is undetermined. The ends were cut back, 0 bases at V and 8 bases at J, with 13 bases in the middle. This CDR3 is built from 14 residues. Germline lookup yields CDR1 LNHNV and CDR2 YYDKDF (reference sequence).

This clone appeared a few times. The gene calls are TRBV28 and TRBJ2-3, with D possibly matching TRBD1 (6 bases). The CDR3 extends over 16 amino acids. The germline V and J ends were trimmed by 4 bases and 2 bases, with 16 bases remaining between them. Germline V gives CDR1 MDHEN, CDR2 SYDVKM. DNA for the CDR3: TGTGCCAGCAGTTCCCTTAGGGCAGGGGACACAGATACGCAGTATTTT. It specifies CASSSLRAGDTDTQYF.

V and J are TRBV6-6 and TRBJ1-1; 7 nucleotides agree with TRBD1. CDR3 length equals 12 residues. The germline V gene has CDR1 MNHNY and CDR2 SVGAGI (reference sequence). V dropped 6 bases and J dropped 5; count of bases not matched to a gene: 3. As DNA, the CDR3 is TGTGCCAGCAGCCTACAGGGGACTGAAGCTTTCTTT. Translated: CASSLQGTEAFF.

This chain joins TRBV28 and TRBJ1-3; 7 bases align to TRBD1. The CDR3 runs to 14 residues. Germline CDR1 and CDR2: MDHEN and SYDVKM. The J segment lost 2 bases and the V segment lost 8 bases, leaving 6 bases of the junction unmatched. Here the CDR3 reads CASRRTGAGNTIYF. CDR3 coding DNA: TGTGCCAGCCGAAGAACAGGGGCTGGAAACACCATATATTTT. Combining the CDR3 with reference TRBV28 and TRBJ1-3 gives the whole variable domain DVKVTQSSRYLVKRTGEKVFLECVQDMDHENMFWYRQDPGLGLRLIYFSYDVKMKEKGDIPEGYSVSREKKERFSLILESASTNQTSMYLCASRRTGAGNTIYFGEGSWLTVV.

V usage is TRBV19 and J usage is TRBJ1-2, with unresolved D. The CDR3 runs to 13 residues. CDR1 and CDR2 from the germline V gene are LNHDA and SQIVND (reference sequence). With 6 bases removed from V and 0 bases from J, the gap between germline ends came to 8 bases. CDR3 DNA: TGTGCCAGTAGGCCGGGTTCTAACTATGGCTACACCTTC. Translation gives CASRPGSNYGYTF.

The rearrangement joins TRBV5-4 to TRBJ2-1; 7 nucleotides align to TRBD1. Germline V gene data show CDR1 as SGHNT and CDR2 as YYREEE (reference sequence). The CDR3 runs to 16 residues. The V and J ends lost 0 bases and 8 bases, in that order; junction bases with no gene match: 11. The DNA for the CDR3 is TGTGCCAGCAGCTTGGCCCACAGGGGCTCGCGCGATGAGCAGTTCTTC. This gives the protein CASSLAHRGSRDEQFF.

The chain has TRBV19 and TRBJ2-1; no clear D. The CDR3 has 13 residues. V lost 6 bases, J lost 6 bases, and 12 bases lay in between. Per germline, CDR1 LNHDA and CDR2 SQIVND (reference sequence). CDR3 region: CASSLSTFNEQFF. The CDR3 bases are TGTGCCAGTAGCCTCTCTACCTTCAATGAGCAGTTCTTC.

The chain is built from TRBV5-4 and TRBJ2-2, with 8 bases identical to TRBD2. J was trimmed by 3 bases and V by 2 bases; bases with no gene match: 6. The CDR3 spans 16 residues. The V gene's germline CDR1 is SGHNT and CDR2 YYREEE (reference sequence). The CDR3 reads CASSFGTRGDTGELFF. In DNA, the CDR3 is TGTGCCAGCAGCTTTGGGACTAGAGGGGACACCGGGGAGCTGTTTTTT.

The chain uses TRBV7-3 and TRBJ2-1; TRBD1 agrees at 9 bases. The CDR3 is 14 amino acids. Per the germline V gene, CDR1 is SGHTA and CDR2 is FQGTGA. V lost 4 bases to trimming and J lost 10 bases; unmatched junction nucleotides: 8. CDR3 loop: CASSSDRGAREQFF. The CDR3, as DNA: TGTGCCAGCAGCTCCGACAGGGGGGCCCGGGAGCAGTTCTTC.